This T cell receptor (beta chain) was sequenced in a study of technical replicates of blood from a few donors. This clone turned up a few times. The germline V gene has CDR1 GTSNPN and CDR2 SVGIG (reference sequence). The CDR3 loop spans 12 amino acids. The V gene lost 4 bases and the J gene lost 0 bases, with 6 bases spanning the gap. Produced via immunoSEQ multiplex PCR; TCRdb's table is partial and in-frame only. The table includes 9,500 to 15,000 clones, 79% detected once. This chain connects TRBV30 to TRBJ1-1; no clear D. The sample consisted of PBMCs. This receptor was obtained from a human donor in good health. The CDR3 DNA follows: TGTGCCTGGATCCAGATGAACACTGAAGCTTTCTTT. This codes for CAWIQMNTEAFF.